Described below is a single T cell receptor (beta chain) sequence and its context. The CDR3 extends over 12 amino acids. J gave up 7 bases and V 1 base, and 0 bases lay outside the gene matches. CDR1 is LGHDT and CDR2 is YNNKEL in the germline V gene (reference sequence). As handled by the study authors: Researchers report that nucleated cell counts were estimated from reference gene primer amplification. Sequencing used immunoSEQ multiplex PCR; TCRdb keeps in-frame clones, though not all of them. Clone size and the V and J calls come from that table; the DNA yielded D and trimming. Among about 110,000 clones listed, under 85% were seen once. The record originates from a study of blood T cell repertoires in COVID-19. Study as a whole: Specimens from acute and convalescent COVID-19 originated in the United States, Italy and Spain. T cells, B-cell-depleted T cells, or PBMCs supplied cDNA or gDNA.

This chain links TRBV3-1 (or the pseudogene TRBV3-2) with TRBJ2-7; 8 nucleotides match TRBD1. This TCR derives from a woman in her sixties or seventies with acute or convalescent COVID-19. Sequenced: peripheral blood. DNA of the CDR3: TGTGCCAGCAGCCAAGGGGACAGGGAGCAGTACGTC. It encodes CASSQGDREQYV.